This TCR beta chain was retrieved from a study of cytomegalovirus exposure and HLA in healthy donors. The overall study: Roughly four fifths of roughly 400 genotyped donors fell in the Caucasian-associated ancestry cluster.

The CDR3 has 16 residues. V dropped 6 bases and J dropped 5 bases, with 22 bases sitting between them. Germline CDR1 is MNHEY and CDR2 is SMNVEV (reference sequence). The table lists this clone with a few counts. Researchers ran the PCR with 60 Vbeta and 13 Jbeta primers. The assay was immunoSEQ multiplex PCR, and TCRdb's table has in-frame clones only and misses some. The repertoire includes under 200,000 clones, 60% to 85% of them detected once, and 2.5% to 3% sits in the top ten. The receptor was isolated from a woman aged 45-65 years in good health and CMV-seropositive. The J gene is TRBJ2-5, the V gene TRBV27; D remains ambiguous. Sequenced: PBMCs. The CDR3 DNA is TGTGCCAGCAGGACGCGCGGCGCCGGCGGTTGGGAGACCCAGTACTTC. As protein: CASRTRGAGGWETQYF.